The 19 T cell receptor beta chains below all came from one sample that was sequenced in a study of OX40 agonist ivuxolimab in advanced cancers. Using immunoSEQ multiplex PCR, the repertoire was profiled, and TCRdb retains in-frame clones only, with some absent. The data hold around 38,000 clones, with roughly 90% observed a single time. The sequences come from CD4+ or CD8+ T cells sorted from blood, collected in a trial of the OX40 agonist ivuxolimab. The origin of the receptors is an adult with an advanced solid tumor such as melanoma, head and neck, liver or kidney cancer.

V usage is TRBV28 and J usage is TRBJ1-2; tentatively, D is TRBD1 (6 bases). The V gene lost 7 bases and the J gene lost 4 bases, with 22 bases spanning the gap. Germline V gene lookup returns CDR1 MDHEN and CDR2 SYDVKM. The CDR3 totals 16 residues. The CDR3 is CASNVQLGQTGYGYTF. Written as DNA, the CDR3 is TGTGCCAGCAACGTCCAACTAGGCCAGACAGGCTATGGCTACACCTTC.

The V gene is TRBV27, the J gene TRBJ2-1; the D gene is possibly TRBD2 (6 bases). This CDR3 spans 12 amino acids. Between the trimmed V and J ends, which lost 4 bases and 10 bases, there was a span of 11 bases. Germline loops: CDR1 MNHEY, CDR2 SMNVEV (reference sequence). The CDR3 DNA sequence: TGTGCCAGCAGTTGGTATGCGGGGGAGCAGTTCTTC. This gives the protein CASSWYAGEQFF.

J is TRBJ2-7 and V is TRBV21-1. TRBV21-1 is shown as a pseudogene. The CDR3 is 12 amino acids. CDR3 sequence reads: CASRDDLGEQYV. The DNA of the CDR3 is TGTGCCAGTAGGGACGATCTCGGCGAGCAGTACGTC.

This clone was observed a handful of times. The sample has other DNA sequences that encode this CDR3 too. This chain joins TRBV6-4 and TRBJ1-1; TRBD1 is a possible D gene (5 bases). Germline assignment: CDR1 MRHNA and CDR2 SNTAGT. With 4 bases removed from V and 2 bases from J, the gap between germline ends came to 11 bases. The CDR3 is made up of 14 amino acids. The CDR3 loop reads CASSVTAGNTEAFF. DNA for the CDR3: TGTGCCAGCAGTGTGACAGCAGGAAACACTGAAGCTTTCTTT.

By proportion, this clone is medium-sized. The chain links TRBV6-4 to TRBJ2-2; 8 bases map to TRBD1. CDR1 and CDR2 from the germline V gene are MRHNA and SNTAGT. V dropped 5 bases and J dropped 4; count of bases not matched to a gene: 3. This CDR3 comprises 14 residues. In DNA form, the CDR3 reads TGTGCCAGCAGTCCCGGGACAGGCACCGGGGAGCTGTTTTTT. Translated, it gives CASSPGTGTGELFF.

The chain carries TRBV7-9 and TRBJ2-5, with 9 bases lining up with TRBD2. V was pared by 0 bases and J by 4 bases, with 9 bases of the junction left unmatched. The germline V gene encodes CDR1 SEHNR and CDR2 FQNEAQ (reference sequence). The CDR3 length is 17 residues. The CDR3 here is CASSLAGLAGVGETQYF. The DNA for the CDR3 is TGTGCCAGCAGCTTAGCGGGGTTAGCGGGAGTCGGAGAGACCCAGTACTTC.

J is TRBJ1-4 and V is TRBV9, with a weak D call TRBD1 (5 bases). The germline gives CDR1 SGDLS, CDR2 YYNGEE. The V and J ends lost 4 bases and 5 bases respectively, with 15 bases between them. There are 15 residues in the CDR3. CDR3 sequence (DNA): TGTGCCAGCAGCCCAGGAGGGGAGTTCAATGAAAAACTGTTTTTT. This gives the protein CASSPGGEFNEKLFF.

The V call is TRBV27, the J call TRBJ2-7, with D hard to call. CDR3 size: 14 residues. Per the germline V gene, CDR1 is MNHEY and CDR2 is SMNVEV (reference sequence). V was shortened by 6 bases and J by 1 base, with 13 bases between the two germline ends. The CDR3 nucleotides read TGTGCCAGCAGAATAACCCCCAATTCCTACGAGCAGTACGTC. This sequence encodes CASRITPNSYEQYV.

This rearrangement joins TRBV29-1 to TRBJ2-3, with D perhaps TRBD1 (6 bases). The CDR3 extends over 15 amino acids. Per germline, CDR1 SQVTM and CDR2 ANQGSEA. The V end lost 1 base, the J end lost 0 bases, and 11 bases lay between the germline ends. CDR3 in amino acids: CSVEADRTSTDTQYF. The CDR3 DNA is TGCAGCGTTGAAGCCGACAGGACTAGCACAGATACGCAGTATTTT.

In this sample, this clone turned up once. The J gene is TRBJ1-2, the V gene TRBV7-3; tentative D call: TRBD1 (5 bases). Trimming cost V 0 bases and J 8 bases, with 10 bases left between them. Germline V gene lookup returns CDR1 SGHTA and CDR2 FQGTGA. The CDR3 is 13 residues long. The CDR3 here is CASSLTGGDGYTF. CDR3 sequence (DNA): TGTGCCAGCAGCTTAACGGGAGGGGACGGCTACACCTTC.

V is TRBV27 and J is TRBJ2-1; 8 nucleotides align to TRBD2. V trimming: 6 bases; J trimming: 3 bases; junction bases outside the gene matches: 7. This CDR3 is built from 15 residues. Looked up from germline, CDR1 is MNHEY and CDR2 is SMNVEV (reference sequence). The CDR3 DNA follows: TGTGCCAGCAGCCAACTAGCGGACCTCTACAATGAGCAGTTCTTC. Amino acids: CASSQLADLYNEQFF.

This clone has only one observation. The chain recombines TRBV7-8 with TRBJ1-1; D is ambiguous. Germline lookup yields CDR1 SGHVS and CDR2 FQNEAQ. The CDR3 extends over 13 amino acids. The V end was cut by 0 bases, the J end by 2 bases, with 4 bases between. CDR3 nucleotides: TGTGCCAGCAGCTTAGCACCAAACACTGAAGCTTTCTTT. The encoded protein is CASSLAPNTEAFF.

The V and J genes are TRBV27 and TRBJ2-1, with TRBD2 matching over 10 bases. Per germline, CDR1 MNHEY and CDR2 SMNVEV (reference sequence). The J segment lost 5 bases and the V segment lost 5 bases, leaving 9 bases of the junction unmatched. CDR3 length: 16 residues. The CDR3 bases are TGTGCCAGCAGTAATACCCTAGCGGGAGTGCACAATGAGCAGTTCTTC. The encoded protein is CASSNTLAGVHNEQFF.

This chain connects TRBV9 to TRBJ1-5; D is ambiguous. Trimming took off 0 bases at V and 7 bases at J, with 8 bases between the two ends. CDR1 is SGDLS and CDR2 is YYNGEE in the germline V gene. This CDR3 comprises 13 residues. The chain's CDR3 is CASSVGGSQPQHF. Written as DNA, the CDR3 is TGTGCCAGCAGCGTAGGAGGTTCCCAGCCCCAGCATTTT.

This clone is a singleton in its sample. J is TRBJ2-1 and V is TRBV9; 7 bases are shared with TRBD2. CDR1 and CDR2 (germline): SGDLS, YYNGEE. Trimming removed 2 bases from V and 4 bases from J; junction bases left unmatched: 6. The CDR3 has 15 residues. The CDR3 region has the DNA TGTGCCAGCAGCGTCGGTAGCGGGTGGTACAATGAGCAGTTCTTC. Residues: CASSVGSGWYNEQFF.

The CDR3 coding sequence is TGTGCCTGGAGTCCTAGCCTCCAGATATCCGGGGAGCTGTTTTTT. Protein: CAWSPSLQISGELFF. The chain is built from TRBV30 and TRBJ2-2, with D maybe TRBD2 (5 bases). Trimming stripped 2 bases from V and 6 bases from J, with 16 bases between. The CDR3 runs to 15 residues. Germline lookup yields CDR1 GTSNPN and CDR2 SVGIG (reference sequence).

The rearrangement uses TRBV5-8 and TRBJ2-7; no reliable D call. Trimming shortened V by 1 base and J by 3 bases, and 20 bases separated the two germline ends. The CDR3 contains 17 residues. Germline lookup yields CDR1 SGHTS and CDR2 YDEGEE. The CDR3 spells CASSLSFSSPPFYEQYV. The CDR3 nucleotides are TGTGCCAGCAGCTTGAGTTTTTCCTCGCCGCCGTTCTACGAGCAGTACGTC.

This chain uses TRBV2 with TRBJ2-7; a possible D gene is TRBD1 (6 bases). CDR3 length: 15 residues. CDR1 and CDR2 (germline): SNHLY, FYNNEI. V dropped 2 bases and J dropped 1 base, with 12 bases sitting between them. The CDR3 is CASSETSRGSYEQYF. DNA for the CDR3: TGTGCCAGCAGTGAAACGTCCAGGGGATCCTACGAGCAGTACTTC.

The chain is built from TRBV19 and TRBJ2-5; 9 bases are shared with TRBD2. The V gene end was trimmed by 8 bases and the J gene end by 1 base; junction bases not matched to a gene: 11. Germline CDR1 LNHDA, CDR2 SQIVND (reference sequence). The CDR3 runs to 16 residues. As DNA, the CDR3 is TGTGCCAGTTCCCCTTTACTAGCGGGCATCCAAGAGACCCAGTACTTC. It specifies CASSPLLAGIQETQYF. Combining the CDR3 with reference TRBV19 and TRBJ2-5 gives the whole variable domain DGGITQSPKYLFRKEGQNVTLSCEQNLNHDAMYWYRQDPGQGLRLIYYSQIVNDFQKGDIAEGYSVSREKKESFPLTVTSAQKNPTAFYLCASSPLLAGIQETQYFGPGTRLLVL.